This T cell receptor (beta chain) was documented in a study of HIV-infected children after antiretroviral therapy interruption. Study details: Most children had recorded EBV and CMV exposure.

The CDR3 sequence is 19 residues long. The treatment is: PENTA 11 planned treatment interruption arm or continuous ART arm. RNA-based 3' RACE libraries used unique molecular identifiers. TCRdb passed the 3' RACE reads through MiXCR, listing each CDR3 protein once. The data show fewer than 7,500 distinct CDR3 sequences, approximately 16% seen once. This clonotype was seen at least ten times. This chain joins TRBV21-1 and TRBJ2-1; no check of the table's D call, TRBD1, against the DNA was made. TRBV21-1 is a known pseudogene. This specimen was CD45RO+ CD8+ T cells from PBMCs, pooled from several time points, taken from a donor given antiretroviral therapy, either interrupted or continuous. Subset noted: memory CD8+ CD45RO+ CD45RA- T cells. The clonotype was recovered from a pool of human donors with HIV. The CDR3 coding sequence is TGTGCCAGCAGCAATCCTAGGGGGCCGGACAACCAAAGGGGCAATGAGCAGTTCTTC. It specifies CASSNPRGPDNQRGNEQFF.